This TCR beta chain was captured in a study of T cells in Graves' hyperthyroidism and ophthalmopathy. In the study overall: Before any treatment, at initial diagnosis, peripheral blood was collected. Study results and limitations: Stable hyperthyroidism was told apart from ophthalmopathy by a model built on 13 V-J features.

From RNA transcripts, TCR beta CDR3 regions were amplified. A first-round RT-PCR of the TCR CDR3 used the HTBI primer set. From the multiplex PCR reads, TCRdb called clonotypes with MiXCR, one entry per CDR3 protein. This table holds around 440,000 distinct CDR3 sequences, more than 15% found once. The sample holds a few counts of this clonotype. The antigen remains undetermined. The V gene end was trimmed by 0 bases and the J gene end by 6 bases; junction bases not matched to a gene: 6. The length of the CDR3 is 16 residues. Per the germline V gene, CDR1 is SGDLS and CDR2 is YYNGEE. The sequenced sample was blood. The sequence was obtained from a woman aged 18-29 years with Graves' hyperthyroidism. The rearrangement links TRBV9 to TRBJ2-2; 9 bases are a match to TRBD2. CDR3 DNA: TGTGCCAGCAGCGTAGCTTTCGTAGCGGGGGCCGGGGAGCTGTTTTTT. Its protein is CASSVAFVAGAGELFF.